The T cell receptor (beta chain) described here comes from a study of shared clonotypes between healthy human individuals. Overall study findings and caveats: Non-shared clonotypes were found to have lower generation probabilities than the clonotypes that were shared by all four of the sorted-subset donors.

The germline CDR1 and CDR2 sequences are SGHTA and FQGNSA. This CDR3 has 13 residues. With 4 bases removed from V and 3 bases from J, the gap between germline ends came to 9 bases. Turning to this clone: The antigen is not known.

The repertoire was sequenced with immunoSEQ multiplex PCR; TCRdb's copy has only in-frame clones and lacks some. This sample has 740,000 or so clones, with 55% to 85% found just once. HIV-negative, healthy adults without recent acute infections or vaccinations were the donors. The sequence was obtained from a woman in her 30s in good health. Sequencing used memory CD4+ T cells sorted from blood. The sample's subset: CD45RA-negative fraction. This chain joins TRBV7-2 and TRBJ2-5; D remains unclear. The CDR3: CASSSYSEETQYF. The CDR3 region has the DNA TGTGCCAGCAGCTCATATTCCGAAGAGACCCAGTACTTC.